This TCR beta chain is drawn from a study of control samples from healthy donors and cancer patients. TCRdb's table, derived via immunoSEQ multiplex PCR, lists solely in-frame clones and lacks some. The sample has 350,000 to 450,000 clones; 90% are singletons. Sequenced input: PBMCs. The TCR comes from a man between 40 and 49 years old with head and neck cancer.

The CDR3 protein is CASSRGLAGAINTGELFF. CDR3 sequence (DNA): TGTGCCAGCAGCCGGGGACTAGCGGGGGCCATCAACACCGGGGAGCTGTTTTTT. The chain recombines TRBV9 with TRBJ2-2; 14 positions agree with TRBD2. This CDR3 has 18 residues. The trim removed 4 bases at V and 2 bases at J, leaving 7 bases unmatched. CDR1 and CDR2 from the germline V gene are SGDLS and YYNGEE.